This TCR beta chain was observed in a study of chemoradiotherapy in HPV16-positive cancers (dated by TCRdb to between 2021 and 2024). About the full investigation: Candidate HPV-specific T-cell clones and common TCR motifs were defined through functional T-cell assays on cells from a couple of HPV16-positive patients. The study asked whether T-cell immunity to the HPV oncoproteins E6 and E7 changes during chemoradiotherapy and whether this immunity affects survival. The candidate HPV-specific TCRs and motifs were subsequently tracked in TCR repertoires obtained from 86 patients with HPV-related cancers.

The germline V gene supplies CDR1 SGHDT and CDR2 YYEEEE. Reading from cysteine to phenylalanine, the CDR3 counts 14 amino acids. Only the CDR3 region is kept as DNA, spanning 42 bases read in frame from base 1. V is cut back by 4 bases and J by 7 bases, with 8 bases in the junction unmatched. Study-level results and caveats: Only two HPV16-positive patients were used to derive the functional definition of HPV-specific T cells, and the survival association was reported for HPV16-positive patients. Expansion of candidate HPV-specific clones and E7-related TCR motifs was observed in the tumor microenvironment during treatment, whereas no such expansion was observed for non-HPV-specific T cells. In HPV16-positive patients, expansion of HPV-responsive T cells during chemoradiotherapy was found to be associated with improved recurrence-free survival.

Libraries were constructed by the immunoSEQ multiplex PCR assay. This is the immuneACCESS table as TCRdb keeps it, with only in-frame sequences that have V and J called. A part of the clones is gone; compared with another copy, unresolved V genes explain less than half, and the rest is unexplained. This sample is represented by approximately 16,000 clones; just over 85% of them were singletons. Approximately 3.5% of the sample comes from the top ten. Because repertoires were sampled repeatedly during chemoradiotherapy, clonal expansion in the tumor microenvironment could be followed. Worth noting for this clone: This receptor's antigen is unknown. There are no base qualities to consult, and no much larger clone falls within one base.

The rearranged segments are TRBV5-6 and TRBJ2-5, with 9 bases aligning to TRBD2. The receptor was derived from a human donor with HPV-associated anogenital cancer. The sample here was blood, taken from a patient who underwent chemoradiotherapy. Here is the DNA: TGTGCCAGCAGCCAAAACGCGGGGGGGTGGACCCAGTACTTC. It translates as CASSQNAGGWTQYF.